The 24 T cell receptor beta chains in this list originate from one sample, sequenced in a study of cytomegalovirus exposure and HLA in healthy donors. A multiplex PCR was run with 60 Vbeta primers and 13 Jbeta primers. Measured with immunoSEQ multiplex PCR; TCRdb has only the in-frame clones, and not every one. The sample includes 150,000 or so clones, around 80% of them seen just once. Material for sequencing was PBMCs. Receptors were obtained from a man aged 18 to 29 in good health and CMV-seropositive.

The rearrangement joins TRBV10-3 to TRBJ2-1, with D possibly TRBD2 on 5 matching bases. The CDR3 loop spans 16 amino acids. Germline assignment: CDR1 ENHRY and CDR2 SYGVKD. Trimming cost V 3 bases and J 0 bases, with 12 bases left between them. The CDR3: CAISDVTGSSYNEQFF. The CDR3 nucleotides are TGTGCCATCAGTGATGTTACGGGGAGCTCCTACAATGAGCAGTTCTTC.

The chain uses TRBV7-3 and TRBJ2-2; perhaps TRBD2 as D (7 bases). Trimming took 5 bases from V and 1 from J, leaving 17 bases between them. There are 17 residues in the CDR3. Germline V lookup: CDR1 SGHTA, CDR2 FQGTGA. DNA for the CDR3: TGTGCCAGCAGCCTCGCGAGGGGGAGGGTGAACACCGGGGAGCTGTTTTTT. It translates to CASSLARGRVNTGELFF.

The genes are TRBV7-9 and TRBJ2-1, with a tentative D call TRBD2 (6 bases). V was shortened by 2 bases and J by 7 bases, with 18 bases between the two germline ends. The CDR3 sequence is 16 residues long. Germline loops: CDR1 SEHNR, CDR2 FQNEAQ (reference sequence). The CDR3 loop reads CASSLLDGRGSNEQFF. The CDR3 DNA is TGTGCCAGCAGCTTACTTGACGGGAGAGGTTCGAATGAGCAGTTCTTC. The full variable domain, with the rest looked up from reference TRBV7-9 and TRBJ2-1, is DTGVSQNPRHKITKRGQNVTFRCDPISEHNRLYWYRQTLGQGPEFLTYFQNEAQLEKSRLLSDRFSAERPKGSFSTLEIQRTEQGDSAMYLCASSLLDGRGSNEQFFGPGTRLTVL.

The rearrangement joins TRBV29-1 to TRBJ1-2; a possible D gene is TRBD1 (6 bases). The germline V gene has CDR1 SQVTM and CDR2 ANQGSEA. Trimming took off 6 bases at V and 4 bases at J, with 12 bases between the two ends. The CDR3 has 12 amino acids. CDR3 in DNA: TGCAGCGTCGTACAGGGTCTCTATGGCTACACCTTC. Amino acids: CSVVQGLYGYTF. Complete variable domain (other parts from reference TRBV29-1 and TRBJ1-2): SAVISQKPSRDICQRGTSLTIQCQVDSQVTMMFWYRQQPGQSLTLIATANQGSEATYESGFVIDKFPISRPNLTFSTLTVSNMSPEDSSIYLCSVVQGLYGYTFGSGTRLTVV.

The V call is TRBV5-6, the J call TRBJ2-5; tentative D call: TRBD1 (6 bases). The germline V and J ends were trimmed by 0 bases and 3 bases, with 9 bases remaining between them. The CDR3 covers 14 residues. The germline gives CDR1 SGHDT, CDR2 YYEEEE. The CDR3 DNA follows: TGTGCCAGCAGCTTGGGGACAGCCAAAGAGACCCAGTACTTC. Its translation is CASSLGTAKETQYF.

The chain employs TRBV28 and TRBJ1-5; 9 bases agree with TRBD1. Germline V gene lookup returns CDR1 MDHEN and CDR2 SYDVKM. This CDR3 is 14 amino acids long. V lost 6 bases, J lost 0 bases, and 0 bases stayed unmatched. CDR3 nucleotide sequence: TGTGCCAGCAGGACAGGGGGTAGCAATCAGCCCCAGCATTTT. Residues: CASRTGGSNQPQHF.

This sequence joins TRBV5-1 and TRBJ2-3; 7 positions match TRBD1. The CDR3 has 15 residues. V shed 4 bases, J shed 0 bases, and the junction held 5 bases outside the gene matches. Looked up from germline, CDR1 is SGHRS and CDR2 is YFSETQ. CDR3 sequence reads: CASSQGTVSTDTQYF. The CDR3 DNA reads TGCGCCAGCAGCCAAGGGACAGTAAGCACAGATACGCAGTATTTT. Supplemented by reference TRBV5-1 and TRBJ2-3, the full variable domain reads KAGVTQTPRYLIKTRGQQVTLSCSPISGHRSVSWYQQTPGQGLQFLFEYFSETQRNKGNFPGRFSGRQFSNSRSEMNVSTLELGDSALYLCASSQGTVSTDTQYFGPGTRLTVL.

This clone was picked up a small number of times. The sample has other DNA sequences that encode this CDR3 too. V and J are TRBV19 and TRBJ1-1; TRBD1 is a possible D gene (6 bases). The CDR3 totals 12 residues. CDR1 is LNHDA, CDR2 SQIVND, per germline (reference sequence). V gave up 6 bases and J gave up 3 bases, with 8 bases separating them. CDR3 sequence (DNA): TGTGCCAGTAGACAGGGAGACACTGAAGCTTTCTTT. Residues: CASRQGDTEAFF.

The CDR3 DNA is TGTGCCAGCAGTCGAACAGCTAACTATGGCTACACCTTC. This encodes CASSRTANYGYTF. The J gene is TRBJ1-2, the V gene TRBV28, with D unclear. This CDR3 region has 13 residues. In germline, CDR1 is MDHEN, CDR2 SYDVKM. The ends were cut back, 5 bases at V and 0 bases at J, with 7 bases in the middle.

The rearrangement links TRBV5-1 to TRBJ2-6, with 8 bases fitting TRBD1. Germline lookup yields CDR1 SGHRS and CDR2 YFSETQ. V lost 4 bases and J lost 2; bases outside the gene matches: 5. The CDR3 is 16 amino acids. DNA of the CDR3: TGCGCCAGCAGCCCCGGGACAGGACCTGGGGCCAACGTCCTGACTTTC. Encoded protein: CASSPGTGPGANVLTF.

V is TRBV7-9 and J is TRBJ2-1; D possibly corresponds to TRBD2 (5 bases). Looked up from germline, CDR1 is SEHNR and CDR2 is FQNEAQ (reference sequence). Between the trimmed V and J ends, which lost 10 bases and 8 bases, there was a span of 12 bases. The CDR3 length is 11 residues. CDR3 residues: CATREIYEQFF. The CDR3 DNA follows: TGTGCCACCCGGGAAATCTATGAGCAGTTCTTC.

The rearrangement uses TRBV5-8 and TRBJ2-3, with no clear D. Germline loops: CDR1 SGHTS, CDR2 YDEGEE. The CDR3 has 15 residues. V lost 0 bases, J lost 2 bases, and 10 bases lay in between. This CDR3 reads CASSLVAPTTDTQYF. The CDR3, as DNA: TGTGCCAGCAGCTTGGTAGCTCCTACCACAGATACGCAGTATTTT.

The V and J genes are TRBV19 and TRBJ1-1; 8 positions match TRBD1. The J segment lost 5 bases and the V segment lost 5 bases, leaving 4 bases of the junction unmatched. This CDR3 is built from 13 residues. Germline assignment: CDR1 LNHDA and CDR2 SQIVND (reference sequence). The DNA for the CDR3 is TGTGCCAGTAGTTCAGGGGGCAGGACTGAAGCTTTCTTT. Its protein is CASSSGGRTEAFF.

The chain employs TRBV28 and TRBJ1-2, with a weak D call TRBD1 (6 bases). V lost 6 bases to trimming and J lost 6 bases, with 17 bases between them. CDR1 and CDR2 from the germline V gene are MDHEN and SYDVKM. The CDR3 loop spans 14 amino acids. The CDR3 sequence: CASSPDRYLDGYTF. CDR3 DNA: TGTGCCAGCAGCCCTGACAGGTACTTGGATGGCTACACCTTC.

The V call is TRBV9, the J call TRBJ1-1; 7 nucleotides line up with TRBD1. Germline lookup yields CDR1 SGDLS and CDR2 YYNGEE. With V trimmed by 0 bases and J by 4 bases, 3 bases remained unmatched. There are 14 residues in the CDR3. The CDR3: CASSVGNRGTEAFF. CDR3 nucleotides: TGTGCCAGCAGCGTAGGTAACAGGGGCACTGAAGCTTTCTTT.

This clone was found once. The chain carries TRBV28 and TRBJ2-7, with 7 bases aligning to TRBD1. Germline loops: CDR1 MDHEN, CDR2 SYDVKM. Trimming cost V 3 bases and J 4 bases; bases outside gene matches: 6. The length of the CDR3 is 14 residues. This CDR3 reads CASSFSGRGYEQYF. The DNA for the CDR3 is TGTGCCAGCAGTTTCTCGGGCAGGGGGTACGAGCAGTACTTC.

The rearrangement joins TRBV7-9 to TRBJ2-3, with TRBD2 matching 11 bases. Per the germline V gene, CDR1 is SEHNR and CDR2 is FQNEAQ (reference sequence). This CDR3 has 12 amino acids. Here the CDR3 DNA reads TGTTCCATTCTAGCGGGGGGAGATACGCAGTATTTT. Amino acid sequence: CSILAGGDTQYF.

The V call is TRBV6-5, the J call TRBJ1-1; the D is unclear. Deletions cut 7 bases from V and 6 bases from J, with 12 bases between. Germline V gene sequence: CDR1 MNHEY, CDR2 SVGAGI. The CDR3 length is 12 residues. CDR3 coding DNA: TGTGCCAGCACCAAACGAGGCGCTGAAGCTTTCTTT. It yields the protein CASTKRGAEAFF.

The chain recombines TRBV19 with TRBJ1-1, with a tentative D call TRBD1 (5 bases). CDR3 length equals 14 residues. Deletions cut 2 bases from V and 3 bases from J, with 10 bases between. Germline V gene data show CDR1 as LNHDA and CDR2 as SQIVND (reference sequence). The CDR3 spells CASSIIGQHTEAFF. In DNA, the CDR3 is TGTGCCAGTAGTATAATCGGACAACACACTGAAGCTTTCTTT.

This clone was counted a single time. This chain uses TRBV28 with TRBJ2-2; 12 bases map to TRBD1. With V trimmed by 4 bases and J by 3 bases, 12 bases remained unmatched. Germline V lookup: CDR1 MDHEN, CDR2 SYDVKM. This CDR3 has 19 residues. The CDR3 reads CASSSPLRDRGLHTGELFF. For the CDR3, the DNA is TGTGCCAGCAGTTCCCCCCTCCGGGACAGGGGGCTCCACACCGGGGAGCTGTTTTTT.

The chain joins TRBV18 to TRBJ2-3; 7 bases match TRBD1. This CDR3 contains 15 residues. V lost 2 bases and J lost 6; bases outside the gene matches: 8. Per the germline V gene, CDR1 is KGHSH and CDR2 is LQKENI. The CDR3 reads CASSPSQGRGDTQYF. CDR3 sequence (DNA): TGTGCCAGCTCACCATCACAGGGGAGAGGGGATACGCAGTATTTT.

This rearrangement joins TRBV4-2 to TRBJ2-1; the match to TRBD2 covers 9 bases. V lost 0 bases and J lost 0; bases outside the gene matches: 9. This CDR3 has 19 amino acids. Germline V gene lookup returns CDR1 LGHNA and CDR2 YNFKEQ. CDR3 protein: CASSQDSRRLAVSYNEQFF. As DNA, the CDR3 is TGTGCCAGCAGCCAAGATTCAAGGAGACTAGCGGTCTCCTACAATGAGCAGTTCTTC.

In this sample, this clone is medium-sized. V gene TRBV6-4 combines with J gene TRBJ1-1; 11 bases match TRBD1. Germline assignment: CDR1 MRHNA and CDR2 SNTAGT. J lost 4 bases, V lost 2 bases, and 0 bases had no gene match. The CDR3 length is 14 residues. The CDR3 bases are TGTGCCAGCAGTGACGGGACAGGGGGCACTGAAGCTTTCTTT. Its protein is CASSDGTGGTEAFF.

On this clone: One junction end disagrees with the germline gene, perhaps due to a read error. The chain recombines TRBV7-9 with TRBJ2-2, with D possibly matching TRBD1 (5 bases). This CDR3 is built from 15 residues. The germline V gene has CDR1 SEHNR and CDR2 FQNEAQ (reference sequence). The CDR3 reads CSSSLGASNTGELFF. Here the CDR3 DNA reads TGTTCCAGCAGCTTAGGGGCTTCGAACACCGGGGAGCTGTTTTTT.